These 15 T cell receptor beta chains share one sample of origin, sequenced in a study of shared clonotypes between healthy human individuals. Clones were sequenced by immunoSEQ multiplex PCR, and TCRdb holds only the in-frame ones, with some missing. The top ten clones hold roughly 1.8% of a sample with 2 million to 2.5 million clones, about 92% of them seen once. The naive CD8 population came from CD45RO-negative cells selected for CCR7, without terminally differentiated effector memory CD45RA+ cells. Sequences were obtained from naive CD8+ T cells from PBMCs. These receptors were obtained from a man aged 18 to 29 in good health. Some clones in this sample may be carry-over from other donors' samples.

This sequence joins TRBV11-3 and TRBJ2-1, with 9 positions matching TRBD2. The ends lost 5 bases at V and 10 bases at J; junction bases unmatched: 6. Germline lookup yields CDR1 SGHNT and CDR2 YENEEA. The CDR3 is 13 residues long. The CDR3 DNA reads TGTGCCAGCAGCCCCCGAGGACTAGCGGAGCAGTTCTTC. It yields the protein CASSPRGLAEQFF.

CDR3 bases: TGTGCCAGCAGCTTAGGGGACCGCAACGAATACACAGATACGCAGTATTTT. Protein sequence: CASSLGDRNEYTDTQYF. The chain couples TRBV7-3 to TRBJ2-3; D is perhaps TRBD1 or TRBD2 (5 bases each). The length of the CDR3 is 17 residues. Germline CDR1 SGHTA, CDR2 FQGTGA. V was trimmed by 2 bases and J by 2 bases, leaving 17 bases between them.

J is TRBJ1-2 and V is TRBV9; D possibly corresponds to TRBD1 (5 bases). Deletions cut 2 bases from V and 3 bases from J, with 20 bases between. Germline assignment: CDR1 SGDLS and CDR2 YYNGEE. This CDR3 spans 17 amino acids. The CDR3 DNA sequence: TGTGCCAGCAGCGTTTCCCCGGCAGTTCTAGGGGACTATGGCTACACCTTC. Translated, it gives CASSVSPAVLGDYGYTF.

Remarks on this clone: This CDR3 is also generated by other DNA sequences in the sample. This chain uses TRBV6-5 with TRBJ2-7; perhaps TRBD1 as D (8 bases). V shed 0 bases and J shed 3 bases, with 15 bases lying between them. CDR1 is MNHEY, CDR2 SVGAGI, per germline. The CDR3 covers 16 residues. This CDR3 reads CASSYSAGQASYEQYF. CDR3 nucleotide sequence: TGTGCCAGCAGTTACTCAGCGGGACAGGCGAGCTACGAGCAGTACTTC.

V and J are TRBV28 and TRBJ2-7, with 9 bases lining up with TRBD1. The CDR3 runs 14 residues. With 5 bases clipped from V and 3 bases from J, the junction kept 5 bases outside the gene matches. CDR1 MDHEN and CDR2 SYDVKM come from the germline V gene. In nucleotides, the CDR3 is TGTGCCAGCAGTCCGGGACAGGGTTTCTACGAGCAGTACTTC. This translates into CASSPGQGFYEQYF.

The rearrangement links TRBV11-2 to TRBJ2-2, with D tentatively TRBD1 (6 bases). The CDR3 totals 14 residues. V lost 8 bases and J 4 bases, leaving 14 bases between the germline ends. CDR1 SGHAT and CDR2 FQNNGV come from the germline V gene. CDR3 sequence reads: CASRRDRFTGELFF. The CDR3 DNA reads as TGTGCCAGCCGAAGAGACAGGTTCACCGGGGAGCTGTTTTTT. Full variable domain (remainder filled in from reference TRBV11-2 and TRBJ2-2): EAGVAQSPRYKIIEKRQSVAFWCNPISGHATLYWYQQILGQGPKLLIQFQNNGVVDDSQLPKDRFSAERLKGVDSTLKIQPAKLEDSAVYLCASRRDRFTGELFFGEGSRLTVL.

The J gene is TRBJ2-4, the V gene TRBV27; unclear D gene. CDR1 is MNHEY and CDR2 is SMNVEV in the germline V gene (reference sequence). The ends were cut back, 4 bases at V and 9 bases at J, with 13 bases in the middle. This CDR3 is 13 amino acids long. CDR3 DNA: TGTGCCAGCAGTTCTTCTCTGGGTAGCATTCAGTACTTC. Residues: CASSSSLGSIQYF.

A remark on this clone: Other DNA sequences in this sample translate to the same CDR3. The rearrangement links TRBV6-1 to TRBJ2-7; TRBD1 aligns across 11 bases. V was pared by 3 bases and J by 4 bases, with 2 bases of the junction left unmatched. The CDR3 loop spans 14 amino acids. The germline gives CDR1 MNHNS, CDR2 SASEGT. The CDR3 loop is CASSEGTGGYEQYF. The CDR3 coding sequence is TGTGCCAGCAGTGAGGGGACAGGGGGATACGAGCAGTACTTC.

This clone was detected once. The chain recombines TRBV7-2 with TRBJ2-7; 15 positions agree with TRBD2. Looked up from germline, CDR1 is SGHTA and CDR2 is FQGNSA. J was trimmed by 3 bases and V by 4 bases; bases with no gene match: 4. The CDR3 spans 16 residues. The DNA of the CDR3 is TGTGCCAGCAGCTCCCGGACTAGCGGGAGGGGCTACGAGCAGTACTTC. As protein: CASSSRTSGRGYEQYF.

The chain has TRBV27 and TRBJ1-1, with 8 bases fitting TRBD1. CDR3 length: 14 residues. Germline V gene sequence: CDR1 MNHEY, CDR2 SMNVEV (reference sequence). V shed 2 bases and J 4 bases; nucleotides not matched to a gene: 3. The CDR3 here is CASSLDRGTTEAFF. CDR3 DNA: TGTGCCAGCAGTTTAGACAGGGGTACCACTGAAGCTTTCTTT.

As to this clone: This CDR3 is also generated by other DNA sequences in the sample. The V call is TRBV27, the J call TRBJ2-2; D is undetermined. Per germline, CDR1 MNHEY and CDR2 SMNVEV (reference sequence). This CDR3 region has 12 residues. Deletions cut 6 bases from V and 2 bases from J, with 4 bases between. The CDR3 is CASSPNTGELFF. CDR3 bases: TGTGCCAGCAGCCCTAACACCGGGGAGCTGTTTTTT.

V usage is TRBV9 and J usage is TRBJ1-2, with 7 positions matching TRBD1. The length of the CDR3 is 15 residues. V lost 4 bases, J lost 1 base, and 7 bases stayed unmatched. Germline lookup yields CDR1 SGDLS and CDR2 YYNGEE. Here the CDR3 reads CASSFGTASNYGYTF. The CDR3, as DNA: TGTGCCAGCAGCTTCGGGACAGCTAGTAACTATGGCTACACCTTC.

The rearrangement joins TRBV29-1 to TRBJ1-1, with 10 bases aligning to TRBD1. J lost 8 bases, V lost 4 bases, and 10 bases had no gene match. Germline values: CDR1 SQVTM, CDR2 ANQGSEA. This CDR3 contains 14 residues. In DNA, the CDR3 is TGCAGCGTTGTGACAGGGGGCTTTTTCTCGGAAGCTTTCTTT. This translates into CSVVTGGFFSEAFF.

The genes are TRBV5-4 and TRBJ2-7; the D gene could be TRBD1 or TRBD2 (5 bases each). Per germline, CDR1 SGHNT and CDR2 YYREEE (reference sequence). V lost 3 bases to trimming and J lost 7 bases, with 11 bases between them. The CDR3 has 12 amino acids. CDR3 in DNA: TGTGCCAGCAGCTGGGGACCTGGGGAGCAGTACTTC. Translating it yields CASSWGPGEQYF.

This chain joins TRBV13 and TRBJ2-3; 7 bases align to TRBD1. J lost 2 bases, V lost 5 bases, and 7 bases had no gene match. This CDR3 comprises 15 residues. The germline V gene has CDR1 PRHDT and CDR2 FYEKMQ (reference sequence). Written as DNA, the CDR3 is TGTGCCAGCAGCCAGGACAGGTCCTTCACAGATACGCAGTATTTT. Translated, it gives CASSQDRSFTDTQYF.